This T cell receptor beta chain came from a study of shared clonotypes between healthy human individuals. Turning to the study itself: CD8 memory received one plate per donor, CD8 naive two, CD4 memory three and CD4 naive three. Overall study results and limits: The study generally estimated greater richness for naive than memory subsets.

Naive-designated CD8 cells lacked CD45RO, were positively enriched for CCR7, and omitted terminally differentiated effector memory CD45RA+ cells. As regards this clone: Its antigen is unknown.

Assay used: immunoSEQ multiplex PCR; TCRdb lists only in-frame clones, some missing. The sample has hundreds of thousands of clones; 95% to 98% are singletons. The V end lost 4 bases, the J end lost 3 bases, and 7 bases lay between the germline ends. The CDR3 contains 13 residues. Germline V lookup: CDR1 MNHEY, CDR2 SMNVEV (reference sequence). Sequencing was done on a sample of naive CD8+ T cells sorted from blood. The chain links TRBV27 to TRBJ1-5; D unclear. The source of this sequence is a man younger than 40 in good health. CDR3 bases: TGTGCCAGCAGTTCTTTCAACAATCAGCCCCAGCATTTT. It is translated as CASSSFNNQPQHF.